The rows below give T cell receptor beta chains drawn from one sample of a study of Ad26.COV2.S vaccination and SARS-CoV-2 variants. This table comes from immunoSEQ multiplex PCR, and its TCRdb copy is limited to in-frame clones, with some not included. This sample has about 420,000 clones, with 88% found just once. Sequenced here: peripheral blood, sampled in a trial of Ad26.COV2.S vaccine versus placebo. The receptors were sampled from a person aged 18 to 65 who received the Ad26.COV2.S COVID-19 vaccine or a placebo. Both conserved end residues are part of each CDR3. D genes are given only for firm matches. Clone size is shown for a subset of rows, as once, few, many or a class of expanded clone.

cdr3_aa: CASSTSTDTQYF
cdr3_nt: TGTGCCAGCAGCACGAGCACAGATACGCAGTATTTT
d_call: .
v_call: TRBV5-5
clone_size: .
j_call: TRBJ2-3

cdr3_aa: CASSDSSEAEQFF
cdr3_nt: TGTGCCAGCAGTGACTCATCCGAGGCTGAGCAGTTCTTC
d_call: .
v_call: TRBV6-4
clone_size: .
j_call: TRBJ2-1

cdr3_aa: CAWSRLAGDPTGELFF
cdr3_nt: TGTGCCTGGAGTCGCCTAGCGGGGGACCCCACCGGGGAGCTGTTTTTT
d_call: TRBD2
v_call: TRBV30
clone_size: .
j_call: TRBJ2-2

cdr3_aa: CAYIRGGLGDNEQFF
cdr3_nt: TGTGCCTACATCAGGGGGGGCCTTGGAGACAATGAGCAGTTCTTC
d_call: .
v_call: TRBV30
clone_size: .
j_call: TRBJ2-1

cdr3_aa: CASSLEVAGHTYEQYF
cdr3_nt: TGCGCCAGCAGCTTGGAGGTAGCGGGGCACACCTACGAGCAGTACTTC
d_call: TRBD2
v_call: TRBV5-1
clone_size: .
j_call: TRBJ2-7

cdr3_aa: CASKRGSNQPQHF
cdr3_nt: TGTGCCAGCAAAAGGGGTAGCAATCAGCCCCAGCATTTT
d_call: .
v_call: TRBV6-5
clone_size: .
j_call: TRBJ1-5

cdr3_aa: CASSLGREGNYGYTF
cdr3_nt: TGTGCCAGCAGCCTTGGTCGAGAGGGGAACTATGGCTACACCTTC
d_call: .
v_call: TRBV27
clone_size: .
j_call: TRBJ1-2

cdr3_aa: CAWREGQGYQPQHF
cdr3_nt: TGTGCCTGGAGAGAAGGACAGGGGTATCAGCCCCAGCATTTT
d_call: TRBD1
v_call: TRBV30
clone_size: once
j_call: TRBJ1-5

cdr3_aa: CASSAIMIGTGRNNSPLHF
cdr3_nt: TGTGCCAGCAGTGCCATTATGATTGGGACAGGGAGAAATAATTCACCCCTCCACTTT
d_call: TRBD1
v_call: TRBV27
clone_size: .
j_call: TRBJ1-6

cdr3_aa: CAWSVAGLNTDTQYF
cdr3_nt: TGTGCCTGGAGTGTAGCAGGACTCAACACAGATACGCAGTATTTT
d_call: .
v_call: TRBV30
clone_size: .
j_call: TRBJ2-3

cdr3_aa: CASSPLRQTIYNEQFF
cdr3_nt: TGTGCCAGCTCACCACTTAGACAGACCATTTACAATGAGCAGTTCTTC
d_call: .
v_call: TRBV18
clone_size: once
j_call: TRBJ2-1

cdr3_aa: CASSLASWTGGLAVRETQYF
cdr3_nt: TGTGCCAGCAGCTTGGCCTCTTGGACAGGGGGATTGGCAGTGAGAGAGACCCAGTACTTC
d_call: TRBD1
v_call: TRBV5-5
clone_size: .
j_call: TRBJ2-5

cdr3_aa: CASSQVKGSGTDTQYF
cdr3_nt: TGTGCCAGCAGCCAAGTTAAGGGGTCTGGGACAGATACGCAGTATTTT
d_call: .
v_call: TRBV4-2
clone_size: .
j_call: TRBJ2-3

cdr3_aa: CSASWTKVDEQFF
cdr3_nt: TGCAGTGCTAGTTGGACTAAGGTGGATGAGCAGTTCTTC
d_call: .
v_call: TRBV20-1
clone_size: .
j_call: TRBJ2-1

cdr3_aa: CASSLPGVGSPLHF
cdr3_nt: TGTGCCAGCAGTTTACCCGGGGTGGGTTCACCCCTCCACTTT
d_call: .
v_call: TRBV28
clone_size: .
j_call: TRBJ1-6

cdr3_aa: CASSFSRNYGYTF
cdr3_nt: TGTGCCAGCAGCTTCAGTCGTAACTATGGCTACACCTTC
d_call: .
v_call: TRBV9
clone_size: .
j_call: TRBJ1-2

cdr3_aa: CASRLTGGYTF
cdr3_nt: TGTGCCAGCAGATTGACAGGAGGCTACACCTTC
d_call: .
v_call: TRBV12-3/TRBV12-4
clone_size: .
j_call: TRBJ1-2

cdr3_aa: CASRGVYNEQFF
cdr3_nt: TGTGCCAGCAGGGGGGTTTACAATGAGCAGTTCTTC
d_call: .
v_call: TRBV6-6
clone_size: once
j_call: TRBJ2-1

cdr3_aa: CASSRRGENTEAFF
cdr3_nt: TGTGCCAGTAGCAGGAGGGGAGAGAACACTGAAGCTTTCTTT
d_call: .
v_call: TRBV19
clone_size: .
j_call: TRBJ1-1

cdr3_aa: CASSRIRQGRTDTQYF
cdr3_nt: TGTGCCAGCAGCCGAATAAGACAGGGTCGGACAGATACGCAGTATTTT
d_call: TRBD1
v_call: TRBV3-1/TRBV3-2
clone_size: once
j_call: TRBJ2-3

cdr3_aa: CASSLGLLAGGFANTQYF
cdr3_nt: TGCGCCAGCAGCTTGGGTCTACTAGCGGGGGGCTTCGCGAATACGCAGTATTTT
d_call: TRBD2
v_call: TRBV5-1
clone_size: .
j_call: TRBJ2-3

cdr3_aa: CASSYPFQQEEYEQYF
cdr3_nt: TGTGCCAGCAGTTACCCCTTTCAACAGGAGGAATACGAGCAGTACTTC
d_call: .
v_call: TRBV6-5
clone_size: .
j_call: TRBJ2-7

cdr3_aa: CASSYVAGGLNTEAFF
cdr3_nt: TGTGCCAGCAGTTACGTGGCAGGCGGGTTGAACACTGAAGCTTTCTTT
d_call: .
v_call: TRBV6-2/TRBV6-3
clone_size: .
j_call: TRBJ1-1

cdr3_aa: CASSSKGATDTQYF
cdr3_nt: TGTGCCAGCAGCTCCAAGGGGGCCACAGATACGCAGTATTTT
d_call: TRBD1
v_call: TRBV7-6
clone_size: once
j_call: TRBJ2-3

cdr3_aa: CAISEFPGANYEQYF
cdr3_nt: TGTGCCATCAGTGAGTTTCCGGGGGCCAACTACGAGCAGTACTTC
d_call: .
v_call: TRBV10-3
clone_size: .
j_call: TRBJ2-7

cdr3_aa: CASDQRGSTYEQYF
cdr3_nt: TGTGCCAGCGATCAGCGGGGCAGTACCTACGAGCAGTACTTC
d_call: TRBD2
v_call: TRBV2
clone_size: .
j_call: TRBJ2-7

cdr3_aa: CASSITPSAEAFF
cdr3_nt: TGTGCCAGTAGTATTACACCGTCGGCTGAAGCTTTCTTT
d_call: .
v_call: TRBV19
clone_size: .
j_call: TRBJ1-1

cdr3_aa: CASSLVIGLAKNIQYF
cdr3_nt: TGTGCCAGCAGCTTAGTTATTGGTCTAGCCAAAAACATTCAGTACTTC
d_call: .
v_call: TRBV11-2
clone_size: .
j_call: TRBJ2-4